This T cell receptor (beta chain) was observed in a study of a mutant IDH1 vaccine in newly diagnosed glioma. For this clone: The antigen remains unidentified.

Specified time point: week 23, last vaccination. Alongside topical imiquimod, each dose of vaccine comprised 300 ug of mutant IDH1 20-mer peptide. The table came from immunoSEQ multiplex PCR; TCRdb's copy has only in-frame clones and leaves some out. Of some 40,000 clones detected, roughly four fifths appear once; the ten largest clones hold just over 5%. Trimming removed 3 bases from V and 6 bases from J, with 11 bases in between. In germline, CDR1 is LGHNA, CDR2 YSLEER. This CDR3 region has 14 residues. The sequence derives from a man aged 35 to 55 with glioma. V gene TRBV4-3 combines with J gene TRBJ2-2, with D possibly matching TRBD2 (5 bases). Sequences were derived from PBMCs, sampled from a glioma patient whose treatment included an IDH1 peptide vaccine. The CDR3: CASSQLRGAGELFF. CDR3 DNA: TGCGCCAGCAGCCAGCTCCGGGGAGCCGGGGAGCTGTTTTTT.